The 13 T cell receptor beta chains reported below all come from one sample, sequenced in a study of T cell responses to AZD1222 COVID-19 vaccine. The table came from immunoSEQ multiplex PCR; TCRdb's copy has only in-frame clones and leaves some out. The data hold about 99,000 clones, with 70% to 90% observed a single time. Material: peripheral blood, obtained on day 0 of AZD1222 vaccination. All receptors derive from an adult in good health.

This chain joins TRBV7-3 and TRBJ2-2; the D gene could be TRBD1 or TRBD2 (5 bases each). In germline, CDR1 is SGHTA, CDR2 FQGTGA. The CDR3 covers 16 residues. Trimming cost V 9 bases and J 6 bases, with 23 bases left between them. The CDR3 DNA sequence: TGTGCCAGTTCTTCTTGGGGGACGGCCTCTTCCGGGGAGCTGTTTTTT. Protein sequence: CASSSWGTASSGELFF.

The chain carries TRBV9 and TRBJ1-4, with D maybe TRBD1 (5 bases). This CDR3 region has 13 residues. Trimming took 1 base from V and 7 from J, leaving 8 bases between them. Germline-derived CDR1 and CDR2 are SGDLS and YYNGEE. CDR3 protein: CASSVRDGEKLFF. CDR3 coding DNA: TGTGCCAGCAGCGTAAGGGACGGTGAAAAACTGTTTTTT.

The chain carries TRBV3-1 (or the pseudogene TRBV3-2) and TRBJ1-6; tentative D call: TRBD1 (6 bases). This CDR3 comprises 17 residues. Germline assignment: CDR1 LGHDT and CDR2 YNNKEL (reference sequence). The germline V and J ends were trimmed by 0 bases and 0 bases, with 9 bases remaining between them. This CDR3 is CASSQDRGGSYNSPLHF. The DNA for the CDR3 is TGTGCCAGCAGCCAAGATAGGGGGGGCTCCTATAATTCACCCCTCCACTTT.

This chain links TRBV28 with TRBJ2-2; TRBD1 agrees at 7 bases. The CDR3 has 15 residues. CDR1 and CDR2 (germline): MDHEN, SYDVKM. Trimming at V came to 10 bases and at J to 1 base, leaving 9 bases not matched to a gene. Here the CDR3 reads CATTQGTENTGELFF. As DNA, the CDR3 is TGTGCCACCACGCAAGGGACAGAGAACACCGGGGAGCTGTTTTTT.

The chain links TRBV6-1 to TRBJ1-4; a weak D match, TRBD1 (5 bases). In germline, CDR1 is MNHNS, CDR2 SASEGT. The CDR3 consists of 14 residues. V lost 0 bases and J 8 bases, leaving 10 bases between the germline ends. CDR3 amino acids: CASSEARQGEKLFF. The CDR3 bases are TGTGCCAGCAGTGAAGCGAGGCAGGGAGAAAAACTGTTTTTT.

This chain uses TRBV11-3 with TRBJ2-1; possibly TRBD1 or TRBD2 for D (5 bases each). The CDR3 spans 14 residues. Looked up from germline, CDR1 is SGHNT and CDR2 is YENEEA. Trimming removed 4 bases at V and 8 bases at J, with 15 bases between. The CDR3 sequence: CASSSGTPGDEQFF. DNA for the CDR3: TGTGCCAGCAGCTCGGGGACGCCAGGTGATGAGCAGTTCTTC. Full variable domain (rest looked up from reference TRBV11-3 and TRBJ2-1): EAGVVQSPRYKIIEKKQPVAFWCNPISGHNTLYWYLQNLGQGPELLIRYENEEAVDDSQLPKDRFSAERLKGVDSTLKIQPAELGDSAVYLCASSSGTPGDEQFFGPGTRLTVL.

J is TRBJ1-1 and V is TRBV15; D is perhaps TRBD1 (5 bases). The CDR3 covers 13 residues. V was pared by 1 base and J by 4 bases, with 7 bases between. Per germline, CDR1 LNHNV and CDR2 YYDKDF (reference sequence). CDR3 loop: CATSRGGGTEAFF. The DNA of the CDR3 is TGTGCCACCAGCAGAGGGGGGGGCACTGAAGCTTTCTTT.

The chain links TRBV20-1 to TRBJ1-6, with D perhaps matching TRBD1 (6 bases). Trimming cost V 3 bases and J 0 bases, with 9 bases left between them. The CDR3 runs to 15 residues. CDR1 and CDR2 from the germline V gene are DFQATT and SNEGSKA (reference sequence). The CDR3 DNA reads as TGCAGTGCTAGTGGACAGAGCTCCTATAATTCACCCCTCCACTTT. Translation: CSASGQSSYNSPLHF.

V and J are TRBV2 and TRBJ1-5; D uncertain. Deletions cut 3 bases from V and 4 bases from J, with 13 bases between. This CDR3 region has 15 residues. The germline V gene encodes CDR1 SNHLY and CDR2 FYNNEI. This CDR3 reads CASSEASAPNQPQHF. The CDR3 DNA reads as TGTGCCAGCAGTGAGGCGTCAGCACCTAATCAGCCCCAGCATTTT.

The chain has TRBV2 and TRBJ1-3; D is perhaps TRBD1 (6 bases). The V gene lost 2 bases and the J gene lost 2 bases, with 13 bases spanning the gap. The CDR3 loop spans 16 amino acids. The germline V gene encodes CDR1 SNHLY and CDR2 FYNNEI. The CDR3 DNA reads as TGTGCCAGCAGTGAACGGGGCAGGGGAGCTGGAAACACCATATATTTT. Encoded protein: CASSERGRGAGNTIYF.

The CDR3 DNA sequence: TGTGCCAGCAGCGGGGTGGGACACACCACAGATACGCAGTATTTT. Its protein is CASSGVGHTTDTQYF. This chain uses TRBV9 with TRBJ2-3, with a possible D match to TRBD1 (6 bases). This CDR3 region has 15 residues. Looked up from germline, CDR1 is SGDLS and CDR2 is YYNGEE. Trimming took 3 bases from V and 2 from J, leaving 13 bases between them.

The chain combines TRBV2 with TRBJ2-7, with 7 positions matching TRBD1. Losses at the gene ends were 7 bases for V and 2 bases for J; bases not matched to a gene: 5. Germline CDR1 is SNHLY and CDR2 is FYNNEI. This CDR3 spans 13 amino acids. This chain's CDR3 is CASTPQGAYEQYF. In nucleotides, the CDR3 is TGTGCCAGCACACCCCAGGGGGCCTACGAGCAGTACTTC.

The chain combines TRBV5-5 with TRBJ1-6; possibly TRBD1 for D (5 bases). This CDR3 spans 15 amino acids. V was cut by 1 base and J by 9 bases, with 14 bases left in between. Germline V gene data show CDR1 as SGHKS and CDR2 as YYEKEE (reference sequence). This chain's CDR3 is CASSLPPQGGSPLHF. DNA for the CDR3: TGTGCCAGCAGCTTGCCTCCGCAGGGAGGTTCACCCCTCCACTTT.